The present T cell receptor (beta chain) was sequenced within a study of blood T cell repertoires in COVID-19. Study details: Samples representing acute and convalescent COVID-19 were sourced from the United States, Italy and Spain.

Only in-frame clones appear in the TCRdb table, and some are missing; sequencing was by immunoSEQ multiplex PCR. The repertoire has some 16,000 clones, roughly nine tenths of them found once; the top ten carry 10%. CDR3 length: 14 residues. Trimming removed 6 bases from V and 3 bases from J, with 12 bases in between. From germline, CDR1 is SNHLY and CDR2 FYNNEI. Sequencing used peripheral blood. The sequence came from an elderly man with acute or convalescent COVID-19. The chain carries TRBV2 and TRBJ1-5, with D possibly matching TRBD1 (5 bases). The CDR3 loop reads CASRYTGDNQPQHF. CDR3 coding DNA: TGTGCCAGCAGGTATACAGGAGACAATCAGCCCCAGCATTTT. The full variable domain, with the rest looked up from reference TRBV2 and TRBJ1-5, is EPEVTQTPSHQVTQMGQEVILRCVPISNHLYFYWYRQILGQKVEFLVSFYNNEISEKSEIFDDQFSVERPDGSNFTLKIRSTKLEDSAMYFCASRYTGDNQPQHFGDGTRLSIL.